A selection of T cell receptor beta chains follows, all from one sample in a study. TCRdb reprocessed the 5' RACE reads via MiXCR and lists one record per CDR3 protein. The data contain 50,000 to 60,000 distinct CDR3 sequences, roughly 20% of them singletons. Sequencing was performed on tumor-infiltrating Tregs sorted from the breast tumor. These receptors originate from a female donor with breast cancer. CDR3s include the opening cysteine and the closing phenylalanine or tryptophan. Each record gives: D gene, clone size, CDR3 length, J gene, V gene, CDR3 protein, CDR3 DNA. The D gene is left open where the match is weak. Size is stated for part of the rows, as once, few or many counts, or as a class when the clone is expanded.

>.|few|13|TRBJ2-1|TRBV5-1
CASGQGGYNEQFF
TGCGCCAGCGGGCAGGGTGGCTACAATGAGCAGTTCTTC
>TRBD1|.|15|TRBJ2-2|TRBV5-1
CAGSPRTGLPGELFF
TGCGCCGGCAGCCCTAGGACAGGATTACCCGGGGAGCTGTTTTTT
>TRBD1|few|16|TRBJ2-7|TRBV20-1
CSARDRTGRVVYEQYF
TGCAGTGCTAGAGACCGGACAGGTAGGGTCGTCTACGAGCAGTACTTC
>TRBD1|many|14|TRBJ1-1|TRBV5-1
CASRPGQGGTEAFF
TGCGCCAGCAGACCGGGACAGGGAGGCACTGAAGCTTTCTTT
>TRBD1|.|14|TRBJ1-5|TRBV12-3/TRBV12-4
CASRQGVSNQPQHF
TGTGCCAGCAGACAGGGGGTTAGCAATCAGCCCCAGCATTTT
>TRBD1|.|15|TRBJ2-5|TRBV18
CASSPRSTGKETQYF
TGTGCCAGCTCACCACGCTCGACAGGGAAAGAGACCCAGTACTTC
>TRBD2|few|17|TRBJ2-5|TRBV11-2
CASSRGTSGDVEETQYF
TGTGCCAGCAGCCGGGGGACTAGCGGGGATGTCGAAGAGACCCAGTACTTC
>TRBD1|many|16|TRBJ2-1|TRBV24-1
CATSDETGTGHNEQFF
TGTGCCACCAGTGATGAAACCGGGACAGGACACAATGAGCAGTTCTTC
>.|many|15|TRBJ2-1|TRBV7-3
CASSFSQGPYNEQFF
TGTGCCAGCAGCTTTAGCCAAGGCCCCTACAATGAGCAGTTCTTC
>TRBD1|.|13|TRBJ1-2|TRBV5-6
CASSLARDRGYTF
TGTGCCAGCAGCTTGGCCCGGGACAGGGGCTACACCTTC
>.|many|14|TRBJ1-5|TRBV12-3/TRBV12-4
CASSLGGFNQPQHF
TGTGCCAGCAGTTTAGGGGGGTTCAATCAGCCCCAGCATTTT
>.|.|14|TRBJ1-1|TRBV28
CASSLIQANTEAFF
TGTGCCAGCAGTTTGATACAGGCGAACACTGAAGCTTTCTTT
>.|few|15|TRBJ1-6|TRBV5-1
CASSLRQGDHSPLHF
TGCGCCAGCAGCTTGAGGCAGGGAGACCATTCACCCCTCCACTTT
>.|.|14|TRBJ1-1|TRBV6-1
CASSEAWGHTEAFF
TGTGCCAGCAGTGAAGCGTGGGGGCACACTGAAGCTTTCTTT
>.|.|14|TRBJ1-4|TRBV5-1
CASSSAGENEKLFF
TGCGCCAGCAGCTCGGCAGGGGAGAATGAAAAACTGTTTTTT
>TRBD1|few|15|TRBJ2-3|TRBV27
CASSFGTPKGATQYF
TGTGCCAGCAGTTTTGGTACGCCTAAGGGGGCTACGCAGTATTTT
>TRBD1|.|15|TRBJ1-2|TRBV7-2
CASSLGGTGSYGYTF
TGTGCCAGCAGCTTAGGTGGGACAGGGTCCTATGGCTACACCTTC
>.|.|12|TRBJ2-5|TRBV5-1
CAARGSGETQYF
TGCGCCGCCCGGGGGTCAGGAGAGACCCAGTACTTC